Shown below are 30 T cell receptor beta chains from a single sample sequenced in a study of shared clonotypes between healthy human individuals. TCRdb's copy holds only in-frame clones and misses some; the assay was immunoSEQ multiplex PCR. Of 2,500,000 or so clones listed, approximately 93% are singletons. Sequencing was done on a sample of naive CD4+ T cells from PBMCs. Regarding subset: CD45RA+ positively selected. The receptors derive from a man younger than 30 in good health. Some clones in this sample may be carry-over from other donors' samples.

The V and J genes are TRBV5-4 and TRBJ2-3, with 11 bases matching TRBD2. The length of the CDR3 is 17 residues. The V and J ends lost 0 bases and 2 bases, in that order; junction bases with no gene match: 5. Germline CDR1 and CDR2: SGHNT and YYREEE (reference sequence). The DNA of the CDR3 is TGTGCCAGCAGCTTGGGGGCTAGCGGGAGGTACACAGATACGCAGTATTTT. It yields the protein CASSLGASGRYTDTQYF.

The V gene is TRBV27, the J gene TRBJ1-2; 11 bases map to TRBD1. CDR1 and CDR2 from the germline V gene are MNHEY and SMNVEV (reference sequence). This CDR3 comprises 17 residues. With V trimmed by 5 bases and J by 4 bases, 12 bases remained unmatched. The CDR3 sequence is CASSPDLRTGGRYGYTF. Written as DNA, the CDR3 is TGTGCCAGCAGTCCAGACCTCAGGACAGGGGGCCGCTATGGCTACACCTTC.

The rearrangement uses TRBV27 and TRBJ2-7, with D unresolved. This CDR3 is built from 11 residues. Trimming shortened V by 6 bases and J by 7 bases, and 10 bases separated the two germline ends. Germline CDR1 is MNHEY and CDR2 is SMNVEV (reference sequence). In nucleotides, the CDR3 is TGTGCCAGCAGGGAACCGCGGGAGCAGTACTTC. Translation gives CASREPREQYF.

This clone occurred once. V and J are TRBV5-4 and TRBJ2-1, with D maybe TRBD2 (6 bases). The germline gives CDR1 SGHNT, CDR2 YYREEE (reference sequence). There are 15 residues in the CDR3. The ends were cut back, 4 bases at V and 2 bases at J, with 13 bases in the middle. CDR3 protein: CASSPRERAYNEQFF. In nucleotides, the CDR3 is TGTGCCAGCAGCCCGAGGGAGCGGGCCTACAATGAGCAGTTCTTC. Full variable domain (outside the CDR3, taken from reference TRBV5-4 and TRBJ2-1): ETGVTQSPTHLIKTRGQQVTLRCSSQSGHNTVSWYQQALGQGPQFIFQYYREEENGRGNFPPRFSGLQFPNYSSELNVNALELDDSALYLCASSPRERAYNEQFFGPGTRLTVL.

CDR3 loop: CAISDSVADEQYF. CDR3 DNA sequence: TGTGCCATCAGTGACTCGGTCGCCGACGAGCAGTACTTC. V and J are TRBV10-3 and TRBJ2-7, with D hard to call. This CDR3 contains 13 residues. CDR1 is ENHRY, CDR2 SYGVKD, per germline. The ends were cut back, 3 bases at V and 5 bases at J, with 11 bases in the middle.

This clone was observed once. The rearrangement uses TRBV29-1 and TRBJ1-2, with D possibly TRBD1 on 6 matching bases. CDR1 is SQVTM, CDR2 ANQGSEA, per germline. Trimming left V 3 bases short and J 8 bases short, with 10 bases between. CDR3 length equals 11 residues. CDR3 region: CSVDEGGGYTF. CDR3 bases: TGCAGCGTTGATGAGGGGGGAGGCTACACCTTC.

In the case of this clone: Other DNA variants within this sample encode the same CDR3. The chain carries TRBV6-5 and TRBJ2-7; D uncertain. The CDR3 length is 11 residues. V lost 6 bases, J lost 4 bases, and 7 bases lay in between. The germline gives CDR1 MNHEY, CDR2 SVGAGI. CDR3 coding DNA: TGTGCCAGCAGAACACCTTACGAGCAGTACTTC. Translating it yields CASRTPYEQYF.

This chain connects TRBV10-3 to TRBJ1-2; 8 bases are a match to TRBD1. CDR1 is ENHRY and CDR2 is SYGVKD in the germline V gene. The CDR3 is made up of 13 amino acids. Trimming at V came to 4 bases and at J to 8 bases, leaving 6 bases not matched to a gene. The CDR3 here is CAISVQGEEGYTF. CDR3 coding DNA: TGTGCCATCAGTGTACAGGGGGAAGAGGGCTACACCTTC.

Concerning this clone: Other nucleotide sequences from this sample produce the same CDR3. The rearrangement uses TRBV7-3 and TRBJ2-3, with D unclear. CDR1 and CDR2 from the germline V gene are SGHTA and FQGTGA. The CDR3 has 13 amino acids. Deletions cut 2 bases from V and 1 base from J, with 4 bases between. The CDR3 reads CASSLFGTDTQYF. The CDR3 DNA reads as TGTGCCAGCAGCTTATTTGGCACAGATACGCAGTATTTT.

The chain recombines TRBV28 with TRBJ2-7; D possibly uses TRBD1 or TRBD2 (5 bases each). Germline V gives CDR1 MDHEN, CDR2 SYDVKM. V shed 2 bases and J shed 2 bases, with 13 bases lying between them. This CDR3 has 15 amino acids. CDR3 loop: CASSLGAGSPYEQYF. The CDR3 bases are TGTGCCAGCAGTTTAGGGGCAGGGAGTCCCTACGAGCAGTACTTC. Looking up the rest from reference TRBV28 and TRBJ2-7 gives the full variable domain: DVKVTQSSRYLVKRTGEKVFLECVQDMDHENMFWYRQDPGLGLRLIYFSYDVKMKEKGDIPEGYSVSREKKERFSLILESASTNQTSMYLCASSLGAGSPYEQYFGPGTRLTVT.

This chain uses TRBV4-2 with TRBJ2-1; 12 bases line up with TRBD1. CDR1 is LGHNA, CDR2 YNFKEQ, per germline. The CDR3 consists of 16 residues. V shed 5 bases, J shed 9 bases, and the junction held 11 bases outside the gene matches. CDR3 in amino acids: CASSAPRDRGHGEQFF. CDR3 bases: TGTGCCAGCAGCGCGCCCCGGGACAGGGGGCATGGTGAGCAGTTCTTC.

This chain connects TRBV28 to TRBJ2-7; TRBD1 aligns across 7 bases. The CDR3 is 15 amino acids. Germline loops: CDR1 MDHEN, CDR2 SYDVKM. V lost 2 bases, J lost 0 bases, and 4 bases stayed unmatched. CDR3 sequence (DNA): TGTGCCAGCAGTTTAGGGGACAGAAGCTCCTACGAGCAGTACTTC. Translating gives CASSLGDRSSYEQYF.

This sequence joins TRBV5-8 and TRBJ1-4; no clear D gene. The CDR3 runs 12 residues. V lost 1 base and J 8 bases, leaving 6 bases between the germline ends. Looked up from germline, CDR1 is SGHTS and CDR2 is YDEGEE. CDR3: CASSLNAEKLFF. The CDR3 bases are TGTGCCAGCAGCTTGAATGCAGAAAAACTGTTTTTT.

The chain links TRBV6-1 to TRBJ2-7, with D possibly TRBD1 on 5 matching bases. Germline-derived CDR1 and CDR2 are MNHNS and SASEGT. Between the trimmed V and J ends, which lost 7 bases and 0 bases, there was a span of 16 bases. This CDR3 region has 15 residues. CDR3 in amino acids: CASTLGALPSYEQYF. The CDR3 nucleotides are TGTGCCAGCACCTTAGGGGCCCTACCCTCCTACGAGCAGTACTTC.

With regard to this clone: Additional DNA sequences in this sample encode the identical CDR3. The gene calls are TRBV28 and TRBJ1-2; D remains ambiguous. Between the trimmed V and J ends, which lost 1 base and 4 bases, there was a span of 4 bases. The CDR3 extends over 12 amino acids. CDR1 and CDR2 from the germline V gene are MDHEN and SYDVKM. The CDR3 protein is CASSLSGYGYTF. DNA of the CDR3: TGTGCCAGCAGTTTATCAGGCTATGGCTACACCTTC.

This chain uses TRBV4-1 with TRBJ1-4; D is perhaps TRBD1 (6 bases). The CDR3 extends over 16 amino acids. V lost 1 base to trimming and J lost 0 bases, with 9 bases between them. Germline V gene data show CDR1 as MGHRA and CDR2 as YSYEKL. CDR3 amino acids: CASSQGPGATNEKLFF. The CDR3 DNA follows: TGCGCCAGCAGCCAAGGTCCAGGGGCAACTAATGAAAAACTGTTTTTT.

This chain uses TRBV19 with TRBJ2-5; 12 bases map to TRBD1. Losses at the gene ends were 6 bases for V and 2 bases for J; bases not matched to a gene: 4. The CDR3 extends over 15 amino acids. CDR1 is LNHDA and CDR2 is SQIVND in the germline V gene (reference sequence). CDR3: CASRGQGAAQETQYF. Here the CDR3 DNA reads TGTGCCAGTAGGGGACAGGGGGCCGCTCAAGAGACCCAGTACTTC.

Here the CDR3 DNA reads TGCGCCAGCAGCCAAGAGGCAGGCGTATGGGAAAAACTGTTTTTT. It is translated as CASSQEAGVWEKLFF. This chain links TRBV4-1 with TRBJ1-4; D ambiguous. CDR1 MGHRA and CDR2 YSYEKL come from the germline V gene. The CDR3 is made up of 15 amino acids. V lost 0 bases and J 8 bases, leaving 13 bases between the germline ends.

V and J are TRBV7-6 and TRBJ2-5; 12 nucleotides align to TRBD1. The V segment lost 5 bases and the J segment 7 bases; nucleotides outside the gene matches: 14. The CDR3 is 17 amino acids. CDR1 and CDR2 (germline): SGHVS, FNYEAQ. The CDR3 loop is CASSRRPGTGGEGTQYF. The CDR3 bases are TGTGCCAGCAGCCGCCGACCGGGGACAGGGGGCGAAGGGACCCAGTACTTC.

This sequence joins TRBV28 and TRBJ1-2; TRBD1 matches at 7 bases. The CDR3 runs to 17 residues. Germline trimming cut 6 bases from V and 5 bases from J; bases unmatched to any gene: 18. In germline, CDR1 is MDHEN, CDR2 SYDVKM. CDR3 sequence (DNA): TGTGCCAGCAGCCCGTTAGTAATGGCCGGGACAGAGTATGGCTACACCTTC. It codes for CASSPLVMAGTEYGYTF.

The V and J genes are TRBV27 and TRBJ2-7; 11 nucleotides align to TRBD1. The CDR3 runs 15 residues. The germline gives CDR1 MNHEY, CDR2 SMNVEV (reference sequence). J gave up 9 bases and V 3 bases, and 10 bases lay outside the gene matches. Here the CDR3 DNA reads TGTGCCAGCAGTTTCAGTAGGACAGGGGGCTTGGGGCAGTACTTC. Translated: CASSFSRTGGLGQYF.

CDR3 nucleotide sequence: TGCAGTGCTATACCCGGAGGGGAAGCTTTCTTT. Its translation: CSAIPGGEAFF. The chain links TRBV20-1 to TRBJ1-1, with unresolved D. Trimming removed 4 bases from V and 8 bases from J, with 11 bases in between. CDR1 and CDR2 from the germline V gene are DFQATT and SNEGSKA (reference sequence). The CDR3 has 11 amino acids.

The chain carries TRBV21-1 and TRBJ1-1; the table's D gene call, TRBD1, was not cross checked with the DNA. TRBV21-1 is marked as a pseudogene. The CDR3 is made up of 13 amino acids. This chain's CDR3 is CASSAPSRQGAFF. The CDR3 coding sequence is TGTGCCAGCAGCGCTCCGTCCCGACAAGGAGCTTTCTTT.

Only one count was recorded for this clone. The J gene is TRBJ2-7, the V gene TRBV4-1; weak D call: TRBD2 (6 bases). The ends were cut back, 1 base at V and 6 bases at J, with 19 bases in the middle. CDR3 length equals 16 residues. Germline V gives CDR1 MGHRA, CDR2 YSYEKL. The CDR3 spells CASSQGLQDGRREQYF. The DNA of the CDR3 is TGCGCCAGCAGCCAAGGACTCCAGGACGGGAGACGCGAGCAGTACTTC.

The chain employs TRBV5-1 and TRBJ1-5; D remains ambiguous. CDR1 SGHRS and CDR2 YFSETQ come from the germline V gene. The CDR3 has 15 amino acids. The V end was cut by 1 base, the J end by 0 bases, with 8 bases between. DNA of the CDR3: TGCGCCAGCAGCTTGACCGACGGTAGCAATCAGCCCCAGCATTTT. This gives the protein CASSLTDGSNQPQHF.

About this clone itself: Within the sample, other DNA sequences also encode this same CDR3. The chain links TRBV7-9 to TRBJ1-1; D is undetermined. The CDR3 spans 13 residues. CDR1 is SEHNR, CDR2 FQNEAQ, per germline (reference sequence). Trimming removed 5 bases at V and 0 bases at J, with 7 bases between. CDR3 protein: CASSLGMNTEAFF. The CDR3 bases are TGTGCCAGCAGCCTCGGAATGAACACTGAAGCTTTCTTT.

On this clone: Within the sample, other DNA sequences also encode this same CDR3. The CDR3 nucleotides read TGCGCCAGCAGCTTGGTGGGAGACAACACTGAAGCTTTCTTT. Its protein product is CASSLVGDNTEAFF. V and J are TRBV5-1 and TRBJ1-1; D unresolved. V was trimmed by 0 bases and J by 2 bases, leaving 8 bases between them. CDR1 is SGHRS and CDR2 is YFSETQ in the germline V gene. The CDR3 runs 14 residues.

The V and J genes are TRBV29-1 and TRBJ1-4; D is perhaps TRBD1 (5 bases). Between the trimmed V and J ends, which lost 6 bases and 4 bases, there was a span of 15 bases. The CDR3 is 14 residues long. Germline V gene lookup returns CDR1 SQVTM and CDR2 ANQGSEA. The CDR3 here is CSVQGSGDNEKLFF. DNA for the CDR3: TGCAGCGTCCAGGGCTCTGGCGATAATGAAAAACTGTTTTTT. Complete variable domain (other parts from reference TRBV29-1 and TRBJ1-4): SAVISQKPSRDICQRGTSLTIQCQVDSQVTMMFWYRQQPGQSLTLIATANQGSEATYESGFVIDKFPISRPNLTFSTLTVSNMSPEDSSIYLCSVQGSGDNEKLFFGSGTQLSVL.

The chain is built from TRBV19 and TRBJ2-7; 11 bases match TRBD2. J was trimmed by 0 bases and V by 5 bases; bases with no gene match: 3. Germline CDR1 is LNHDA and CDR2 is SQIVND (reference sequence). The CDR3 runs 15 residues. The CDR3 DNA follows: TGTGCCAGTAGTCGGACTAGCGGGCACTCCTACGAGCAGTACTTC. Protein: CASSRTSGHSYEQYF. Filled out from reference TRBV19 and TRBJ2-7, the complete variable domain reads DGGITQSPKYLFRKEGQNVTLSCEQNLNHDAMYWYRQDPGQGLRLIYYSQIVNDFQKGDIAEGYSVSREKKESFPLTVTSAQKNPTAFYLCASSRTSGHSYEQYFGPGTRLTVT.

The V gene is TRBV6-1, the J gene TRBJ2-5; D possibly corresponds to TRBD1 (6 bases). The J call may be incorrect, as the DNA end agrees better with TRBJ2-7. This CDR3 region has 12 residues. Germline V gene data show CDR1 as MNHNS and CDR2 as SASEGT. For the CDR3, the DNA is TGTGCCAGCAGCGACGACAGGTACGAGCAGTACTTC. Protein product: CASSDDRYEQYF.